This TCR beta chain was sequenced during a study of cytomegalovirus exposure and HLA in healthy donors. Background on the study: Roughly four fifths of 350 to 400 genotyped donors fell in the Caucasian-associated ancestry cluster. Study-wide results and caveats: A later analysis revealed that TCR association rates differed between HLA loci, peaking at DRB1 and bottoming out at HLA-C.

The PCR had 60 Vbeta and 13 Jbeta primers. TCRdb's table, derived via immunoSEQ multiplex PCR, lists solely in-frame clones and lacks some. The profile shows tens of thousands of clones, about two thirds of them singletons. On this clone: Its specificity is unknown.

The V and J ends lost 2 bases and 0 bases, in that order; junction bases with no gene match: 9. The CDR3 runs to 18 residues. The chain uses TRBV23-1 and TRBJ2-1, with 8 positions matching TRBD1. TRBV23-1 is annotated as an ORF whose role is uncertain. The TCR was taken from a woman in her 40s in good health and CMV-seropositive. The source material was PBMCs. CDR3 sequence reads: CASSQRGQVVFSYNEQFF. CDR3 DNA sequence: TGCGCCAGCAGTCAACGGGGACAGGTGGTTTTCTCCTACAATGAGCAGTTCTTC.